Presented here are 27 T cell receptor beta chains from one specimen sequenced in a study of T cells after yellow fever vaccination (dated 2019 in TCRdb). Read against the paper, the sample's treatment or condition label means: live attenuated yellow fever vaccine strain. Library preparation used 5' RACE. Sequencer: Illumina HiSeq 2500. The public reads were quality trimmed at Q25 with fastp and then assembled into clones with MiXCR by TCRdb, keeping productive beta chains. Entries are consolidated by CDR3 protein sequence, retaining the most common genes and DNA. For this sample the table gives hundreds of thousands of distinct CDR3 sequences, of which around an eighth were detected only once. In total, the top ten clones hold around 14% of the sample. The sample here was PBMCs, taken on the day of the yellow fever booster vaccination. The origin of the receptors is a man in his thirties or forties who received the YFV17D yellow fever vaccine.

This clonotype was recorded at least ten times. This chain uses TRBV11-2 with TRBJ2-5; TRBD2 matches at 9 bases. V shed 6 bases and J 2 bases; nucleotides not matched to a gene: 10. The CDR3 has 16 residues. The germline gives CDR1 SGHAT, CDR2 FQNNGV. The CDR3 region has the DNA TGTGCCAGCAGATCCGTAGCGGGAGTGGGACAAGAGACCCAGTACTTC. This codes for CASRSVAGVGQETQYF.

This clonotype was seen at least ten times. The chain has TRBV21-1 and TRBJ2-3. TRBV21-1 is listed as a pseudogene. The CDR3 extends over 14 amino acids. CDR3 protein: CASREAKGTDTQYF. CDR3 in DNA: TGTGCCAGCAGAGAAGCCAAGGGCACAGATACGCAGTATTTT.

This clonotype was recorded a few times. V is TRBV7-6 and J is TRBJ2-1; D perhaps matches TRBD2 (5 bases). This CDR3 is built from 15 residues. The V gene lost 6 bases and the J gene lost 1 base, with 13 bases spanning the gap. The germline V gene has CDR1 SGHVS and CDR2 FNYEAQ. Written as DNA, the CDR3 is TGTGCCAGCAGAAGCCGGGCGGGTTCCTACAATGAGCAGTTCTTC. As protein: CASRSRAGSYNEQFF.

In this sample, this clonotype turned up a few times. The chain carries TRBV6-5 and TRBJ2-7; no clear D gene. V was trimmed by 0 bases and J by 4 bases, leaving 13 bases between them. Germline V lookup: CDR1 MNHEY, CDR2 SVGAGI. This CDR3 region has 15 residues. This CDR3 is CASSYSVLGGYEQYF. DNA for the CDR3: TGTGCCAGCAGTTACTCGGTACTCGGTGGGTACGAGCAGTACTTC.

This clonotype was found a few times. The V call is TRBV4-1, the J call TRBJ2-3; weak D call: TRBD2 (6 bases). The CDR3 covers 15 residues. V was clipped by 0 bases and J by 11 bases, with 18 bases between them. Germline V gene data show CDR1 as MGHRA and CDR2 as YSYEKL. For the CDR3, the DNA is TGCGCCAGCAGCCAAGATCACGGGAGACTATTTGGGCAGTATTTT. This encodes CASSQDHGRLFGQYF.

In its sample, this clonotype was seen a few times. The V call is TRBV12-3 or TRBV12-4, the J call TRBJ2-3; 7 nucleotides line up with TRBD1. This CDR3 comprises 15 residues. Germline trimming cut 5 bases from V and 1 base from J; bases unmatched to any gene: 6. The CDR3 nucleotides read TGTGCCAGCAGTCCCACAGGGGCCGGCACAGATACGCAGTATTTT. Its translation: CASSPTGAGTDTQYF.

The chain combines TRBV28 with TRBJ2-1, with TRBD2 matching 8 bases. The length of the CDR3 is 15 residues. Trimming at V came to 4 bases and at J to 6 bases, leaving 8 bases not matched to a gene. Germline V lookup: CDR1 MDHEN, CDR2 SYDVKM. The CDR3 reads CASSYTGLVGNEQFF. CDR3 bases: TGTGCCAGCAGTTATACGGGACTAGTGGGCAATGAGCAGTTCTTC.

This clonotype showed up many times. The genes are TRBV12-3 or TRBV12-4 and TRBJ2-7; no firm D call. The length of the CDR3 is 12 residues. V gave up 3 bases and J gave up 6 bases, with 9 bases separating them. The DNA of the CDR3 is TGTGCCAGCAGTTTTAGTTCTCTCGAGCAGTACTTC. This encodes CASSFSSLEQYF.

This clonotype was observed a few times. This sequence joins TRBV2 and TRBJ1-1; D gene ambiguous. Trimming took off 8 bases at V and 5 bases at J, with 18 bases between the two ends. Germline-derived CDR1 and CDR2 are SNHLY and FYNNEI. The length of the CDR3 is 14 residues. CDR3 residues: CASFPGSSRTEAFF. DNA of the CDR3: TGTGCCAGCTTTCCCGGATCCTCCCGGACTGAAGCTTTCTTT.

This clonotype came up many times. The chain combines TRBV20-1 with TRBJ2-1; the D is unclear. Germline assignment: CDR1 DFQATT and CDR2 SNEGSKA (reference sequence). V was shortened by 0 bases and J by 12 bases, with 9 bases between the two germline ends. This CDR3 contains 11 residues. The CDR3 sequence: CSARDRRAQFF. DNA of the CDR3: TGCAGTGCTAGAGATCGGCGCGCGCAGTTCTTC.

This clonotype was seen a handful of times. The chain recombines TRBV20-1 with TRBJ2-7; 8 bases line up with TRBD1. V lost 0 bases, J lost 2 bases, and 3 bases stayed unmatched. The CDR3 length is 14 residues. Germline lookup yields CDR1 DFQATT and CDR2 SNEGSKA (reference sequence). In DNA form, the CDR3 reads TGCAGTGCTAGAGAAGGGACAGGCCCCTACGAGCAGTACTTC. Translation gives CSAREGTGPYEQYF.

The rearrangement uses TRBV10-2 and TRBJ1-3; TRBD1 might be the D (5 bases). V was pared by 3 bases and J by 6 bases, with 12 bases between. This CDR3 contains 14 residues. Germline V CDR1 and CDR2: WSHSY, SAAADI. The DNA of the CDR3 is TGCGCCAGCAGTGATCCGGGACTTCCAAACACCATATATTTT. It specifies CASSDPGLPNTIYF.

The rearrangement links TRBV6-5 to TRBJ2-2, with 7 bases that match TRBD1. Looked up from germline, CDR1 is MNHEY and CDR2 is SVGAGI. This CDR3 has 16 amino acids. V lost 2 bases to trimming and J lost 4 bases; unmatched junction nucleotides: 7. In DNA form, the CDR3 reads TGTGCCAGCAGTTACCAAGGGGGCCTCGGCACCGGGGAGCTGTTTTTT. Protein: CASSYQGGLGTGELFF.

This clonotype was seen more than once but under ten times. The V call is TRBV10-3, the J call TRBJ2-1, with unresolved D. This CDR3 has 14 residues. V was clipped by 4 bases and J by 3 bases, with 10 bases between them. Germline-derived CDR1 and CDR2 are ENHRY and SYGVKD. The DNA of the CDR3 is TGTGCCATCAGTGTATCGGTGAACTACAATGAGCAGTTCTTC. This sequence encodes CAISVSVNYNEQFF.

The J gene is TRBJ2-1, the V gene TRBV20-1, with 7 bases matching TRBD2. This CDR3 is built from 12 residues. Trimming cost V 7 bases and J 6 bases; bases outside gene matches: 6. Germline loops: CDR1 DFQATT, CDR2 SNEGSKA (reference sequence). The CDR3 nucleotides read TGCAGTGTTCCGACTAGCCCCAATGAGCAGTTCTTC. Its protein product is CSVPTSPNEQFF.

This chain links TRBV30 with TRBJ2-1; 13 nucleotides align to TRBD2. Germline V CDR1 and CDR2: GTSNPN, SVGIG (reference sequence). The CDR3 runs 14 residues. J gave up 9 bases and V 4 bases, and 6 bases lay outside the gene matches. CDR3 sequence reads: CAWTKGLAGTEQFF. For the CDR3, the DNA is TGTGCCTGGACCAAGGGACTAGCGGGAACTGAGCAGTTCTTC.

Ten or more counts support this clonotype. In nucleotides, the CDR3 is TGCAGTGCTAGTGGGCGGGGGTCCTACGAGCAGTACTTC. It is translated as CSASGRGSYEQYF. The rearrangement links TRBV20-1 to TRBJ2-7; 7 bases are shared with TRBD2. Germline V gives CDR1 DFQATT, CDR2 SNEGSKA (reference sequence). The V gene end was trimmed by 3 bases and the J gene end by 1 base; junction bases not matched to a gene: 3. The CDR3 runs 13 residues.

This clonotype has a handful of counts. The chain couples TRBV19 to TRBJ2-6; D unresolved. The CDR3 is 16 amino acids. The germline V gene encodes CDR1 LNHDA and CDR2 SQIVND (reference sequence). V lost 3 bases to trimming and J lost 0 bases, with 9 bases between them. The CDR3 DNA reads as TGTGCCAGTAGTATTCCCGGGCTCTCTGGGGCCAACGTCCTGACTTTC. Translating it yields CASSIPGLSGANVLTF.

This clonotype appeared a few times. This chain's CDR3 is CASSVATSGVHEQFF. CDR3 nucleotides: TGTGCCAGCAGCGTAGCTACTAGCGGGGTGCATGAGCAGTTCTTC. The chain links TRBV9 to TRBJ2-1; TRBD2 matches at 10 bases. V was pared by 0 bases and J by 8 bases, with 5 bases of the junction left unmatched. The CDR3 runs to 15 residues. From germline, CDR1 is SGDLS and CDR2 YYNGEE.

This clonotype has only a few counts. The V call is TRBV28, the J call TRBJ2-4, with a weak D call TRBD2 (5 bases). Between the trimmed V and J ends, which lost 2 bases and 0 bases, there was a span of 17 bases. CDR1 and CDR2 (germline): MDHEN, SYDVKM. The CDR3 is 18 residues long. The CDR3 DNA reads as TGTGCCAGCAGTTTACCGCCTCCGGGGAGAGGAGCCAAAAACATTCAGTACTTC. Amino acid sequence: CASSLPPPGRGAKNIQYF.

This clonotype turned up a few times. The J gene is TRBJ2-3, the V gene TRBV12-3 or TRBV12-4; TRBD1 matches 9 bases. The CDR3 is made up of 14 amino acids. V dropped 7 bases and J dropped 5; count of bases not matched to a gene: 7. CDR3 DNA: TGTGCCAGCACCAAACAGGGGGCCGGAGATACGCAGTATTTT. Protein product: CASTKQGAGDTQYF.

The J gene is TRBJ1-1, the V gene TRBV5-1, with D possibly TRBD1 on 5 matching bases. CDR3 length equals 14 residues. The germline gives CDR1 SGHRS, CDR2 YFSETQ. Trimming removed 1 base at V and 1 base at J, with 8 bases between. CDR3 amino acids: CASSLTQGNTEAFF. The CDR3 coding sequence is TGCGCCAGCAGCTTGACTCAGGGGAACACTGAAGCTTTCTTT.

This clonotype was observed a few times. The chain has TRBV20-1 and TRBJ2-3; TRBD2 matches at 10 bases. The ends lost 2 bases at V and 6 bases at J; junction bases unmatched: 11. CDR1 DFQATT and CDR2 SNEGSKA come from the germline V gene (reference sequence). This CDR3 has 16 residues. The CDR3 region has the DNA TGCAGTGCTAGAACCCGCAGCGGGAGGGCCACGGATACGCAGTATTTT. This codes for CSARTRSGRATDTQYF.

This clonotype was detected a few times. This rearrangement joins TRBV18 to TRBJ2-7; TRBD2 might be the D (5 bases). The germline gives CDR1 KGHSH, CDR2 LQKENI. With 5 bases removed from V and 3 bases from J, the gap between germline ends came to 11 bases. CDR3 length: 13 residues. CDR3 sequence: CASSAGVDYEQYF. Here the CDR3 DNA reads TGTGCCAGCTCAGCCGGGGTAGACTACGAGCAGTACTTC.

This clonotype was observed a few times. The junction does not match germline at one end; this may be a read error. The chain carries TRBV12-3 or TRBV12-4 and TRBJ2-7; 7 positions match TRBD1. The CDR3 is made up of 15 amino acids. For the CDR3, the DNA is TGTGCCAGCAGCTTAGGGGGCAGGGGGAACTACGAGCAGTACTTC. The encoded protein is CASSLGGRGNYEQYF.

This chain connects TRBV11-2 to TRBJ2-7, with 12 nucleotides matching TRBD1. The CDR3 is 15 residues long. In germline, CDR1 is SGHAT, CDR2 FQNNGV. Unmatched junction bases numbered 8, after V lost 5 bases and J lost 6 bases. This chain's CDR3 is CASSGTGTGGAEQYF. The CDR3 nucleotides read TGTGCCAGCAGCGGAACCGGGACAGGGGGCGCCGAGCAGTACTTC.

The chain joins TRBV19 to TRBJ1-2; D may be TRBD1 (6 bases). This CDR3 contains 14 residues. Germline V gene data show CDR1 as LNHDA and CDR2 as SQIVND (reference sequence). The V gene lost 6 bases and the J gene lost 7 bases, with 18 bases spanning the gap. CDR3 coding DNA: TGTGCCAGTAGCCCGGGAGGGGGTTATGGTGGCTACACCTTC. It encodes CASSPGGGYGGYTF.